This T cell receptor beta chain was identified in a study of response to subunit inactivated influenza vaccine. TCRdb redid the calling of the RT-PCR reads with MiXCR, one entry per CDR3 protein. The table records a few hundred thousand distinct CDR3 sequences, more than 9% of them present only once. V was pared by 0 bases and J by 8 bases, with 2 bases of the junction left unmatched. Germline CDR1 MDHEN, CDR2 SYDVKM. The CDR3 consists of 14 residues. This clonotype was detected many times. What it binds is unknown. Findings and limits, study-wide: Authors suggested each seasonal influenza vaccination recruits few new T cells.

V usage is TRBV28 and J usage is TRBJ1-2; TRBD1 agrees at 11 bases. The sequence came from a man in his fifties who received an inactivated influenza vaccine. Material: non-naive T cells sorted from PBMCs, obtained 14 days before vaccination. For the CDR3, the DNA is TGTGCCAGCAGTTTATGGGGACAGGGGGGGGGCTACACCTTC. This encodes CASSLWGQGGGYTF.